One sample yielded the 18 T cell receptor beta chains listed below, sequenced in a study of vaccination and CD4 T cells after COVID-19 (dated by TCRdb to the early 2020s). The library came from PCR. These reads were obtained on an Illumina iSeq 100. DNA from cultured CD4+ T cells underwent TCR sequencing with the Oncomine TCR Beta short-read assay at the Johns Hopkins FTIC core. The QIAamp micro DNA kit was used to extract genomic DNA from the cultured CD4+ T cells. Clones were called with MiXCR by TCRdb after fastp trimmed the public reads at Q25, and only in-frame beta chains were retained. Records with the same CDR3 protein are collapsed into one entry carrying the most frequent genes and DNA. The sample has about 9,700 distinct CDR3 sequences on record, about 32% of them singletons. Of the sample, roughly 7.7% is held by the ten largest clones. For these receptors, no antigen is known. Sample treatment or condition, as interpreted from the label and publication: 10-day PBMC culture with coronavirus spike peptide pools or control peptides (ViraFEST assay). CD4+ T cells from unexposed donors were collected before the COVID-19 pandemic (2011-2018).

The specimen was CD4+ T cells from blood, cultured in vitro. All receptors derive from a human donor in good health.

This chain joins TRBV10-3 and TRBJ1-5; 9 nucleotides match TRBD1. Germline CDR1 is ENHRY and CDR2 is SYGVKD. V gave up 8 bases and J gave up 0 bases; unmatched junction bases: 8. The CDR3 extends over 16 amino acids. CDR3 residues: CAIGDRDWYSNQPQHF. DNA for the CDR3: TGTGCCATCGGGGACAGGGATTGGTATAGCAATCAGCCCCAGCATTTT.

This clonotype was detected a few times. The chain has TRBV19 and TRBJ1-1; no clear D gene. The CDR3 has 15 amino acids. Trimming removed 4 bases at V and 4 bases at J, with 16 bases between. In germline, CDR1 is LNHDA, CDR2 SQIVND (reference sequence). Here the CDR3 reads CASSTSVWGVTEAFF. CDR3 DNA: TGTGCCAGTAGTACCTCCGTGTGGGGAGTCACTGAAGCTTTCTTT.

DNA of the CDR3: TGTGCCAGCGTACAGGTGAAAGAGACCCAGTACTTC. Amino acids: CASVQVKETQYF. The rearrangement uses TRBV7-9 and TRBJ2-5; TRBD1 might be the D (5 bases). This CDR3 comprises 12 residues. Germline loops: CDR1 SEHNR, CDR2 FQNEAQ (reference sequence). V was shortened by 8 bases and J by 3 bases, with 10 bases between the two germline ends.

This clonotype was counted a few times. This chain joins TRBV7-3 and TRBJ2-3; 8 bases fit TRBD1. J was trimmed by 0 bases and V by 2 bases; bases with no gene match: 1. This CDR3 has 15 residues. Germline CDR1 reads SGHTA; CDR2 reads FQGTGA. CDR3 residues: CASSLAGGSTDTQYF. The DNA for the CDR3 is TGTGCCAGCAGCTTAGCAGGGGGCAGCACAGATACGCAGTATTTT.

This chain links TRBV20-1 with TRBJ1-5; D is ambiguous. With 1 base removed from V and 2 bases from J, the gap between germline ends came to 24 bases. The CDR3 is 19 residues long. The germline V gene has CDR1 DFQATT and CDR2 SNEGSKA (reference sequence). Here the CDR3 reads CSARGSPARGEWGNQPQHF. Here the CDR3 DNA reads TGCAGTGCTAGAGGTAGTCCAGCACGTGGGGAGTGGGGCAATCAGCCCCAGCATTTT.

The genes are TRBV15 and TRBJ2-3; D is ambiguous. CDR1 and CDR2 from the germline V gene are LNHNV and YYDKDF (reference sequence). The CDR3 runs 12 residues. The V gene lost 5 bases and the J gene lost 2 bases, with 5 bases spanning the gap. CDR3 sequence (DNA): TGTGCCACCAGCTTGAACACAGATACGCAGTATTTT. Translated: CATSLNTDTQYF.

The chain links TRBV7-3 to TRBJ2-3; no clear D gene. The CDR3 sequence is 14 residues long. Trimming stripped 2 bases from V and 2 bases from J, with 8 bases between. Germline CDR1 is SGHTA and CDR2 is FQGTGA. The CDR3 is CASSLGRDTDTQYF. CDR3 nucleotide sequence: TGTGCCAGCAGCTTAGGCCGAGACACAGATACGCAGTATTTT.

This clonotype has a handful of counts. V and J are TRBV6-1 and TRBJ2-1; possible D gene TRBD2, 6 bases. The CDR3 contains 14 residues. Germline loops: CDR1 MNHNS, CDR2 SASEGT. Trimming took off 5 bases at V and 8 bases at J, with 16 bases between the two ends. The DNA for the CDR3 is TGTGCCAGCAGTCCGGCGGCCAGGGAGGATGAGCAGTTCTTC. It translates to CASSPAAREDEQFF.

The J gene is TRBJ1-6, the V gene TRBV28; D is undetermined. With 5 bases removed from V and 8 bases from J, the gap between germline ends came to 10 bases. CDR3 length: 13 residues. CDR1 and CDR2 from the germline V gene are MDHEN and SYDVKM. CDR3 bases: TGTGCCAGCAGTAACCGTTTCGATTCACCCCTCCACTTT. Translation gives CASSNRFDSPLHF. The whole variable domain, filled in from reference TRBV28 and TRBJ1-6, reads DVKVTQSSRYLVKRTGEKVFLECVQDMDHENMFWYRQDPGLGLRLIYFSYDVKMKEKGDIPEGYSVSREKKERFSLILESASTNQTSMYLCASSNRFDSPLHFGNGTRLTVT.

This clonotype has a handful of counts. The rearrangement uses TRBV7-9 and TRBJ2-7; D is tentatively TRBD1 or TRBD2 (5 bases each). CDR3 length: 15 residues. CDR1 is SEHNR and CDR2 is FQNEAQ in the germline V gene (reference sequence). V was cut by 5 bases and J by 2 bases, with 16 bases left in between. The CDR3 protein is CASSGGRLRTYEQYF. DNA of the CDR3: TGTGCCAGCAGCGGGGGACGGCTTCGAACCTACGAGCAGTACTTC.

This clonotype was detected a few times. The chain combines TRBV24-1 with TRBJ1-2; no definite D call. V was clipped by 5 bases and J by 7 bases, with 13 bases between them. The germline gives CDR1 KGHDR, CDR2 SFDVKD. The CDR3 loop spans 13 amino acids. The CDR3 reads CATSVRGEGGYTF. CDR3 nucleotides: TGTGCCACCAGTGTTCGGGGTGAGGGTGGCTACACCTTC.

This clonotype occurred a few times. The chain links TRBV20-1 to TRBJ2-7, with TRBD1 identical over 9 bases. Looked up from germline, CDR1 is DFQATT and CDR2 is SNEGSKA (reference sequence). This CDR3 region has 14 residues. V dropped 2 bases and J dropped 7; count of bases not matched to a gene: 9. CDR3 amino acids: CSARRDRVLREQYF. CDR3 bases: TGCAGTGCTAGAAGGGACAGGGTTTTGAGGGAGCAGTACTTC.

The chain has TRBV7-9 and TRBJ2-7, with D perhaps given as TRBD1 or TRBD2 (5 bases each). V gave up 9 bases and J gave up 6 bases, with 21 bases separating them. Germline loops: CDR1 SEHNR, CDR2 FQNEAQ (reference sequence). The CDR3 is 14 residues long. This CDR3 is CASTGLRTWPEQYF. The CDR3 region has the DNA TGTGCCAGTACCGGACTCCGGACATGGCCCGAGCAGTACTTC.

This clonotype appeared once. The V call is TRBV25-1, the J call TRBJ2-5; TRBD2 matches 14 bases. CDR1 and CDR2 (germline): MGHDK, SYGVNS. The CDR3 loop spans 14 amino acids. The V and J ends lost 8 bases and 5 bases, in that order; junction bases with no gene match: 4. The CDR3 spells CASSGLAGVETQYF. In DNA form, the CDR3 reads TGTGCCAGCTCGGGACTAGCGGGAGTTGAGACCCAGTACTTC. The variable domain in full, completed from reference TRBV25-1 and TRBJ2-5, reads EADIYQTPRYLVIGTGKKITLECSQTMGHDKMYWYQQDPGMELHLIHYSYGVNSTEKGDLSSESTVSRIRTEHFPLTLESARPSHTSQYLCASSGLAGVETQYFGPGTRLLVL.

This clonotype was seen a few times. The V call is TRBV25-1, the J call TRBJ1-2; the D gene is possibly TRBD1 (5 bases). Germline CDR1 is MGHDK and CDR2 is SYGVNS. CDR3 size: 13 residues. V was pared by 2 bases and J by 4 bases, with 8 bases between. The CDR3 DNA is TGTGCCAGCAGTGAAGGGGACGGCTATGGCTACACCTTC. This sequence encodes CASSEGDGYGYTF.

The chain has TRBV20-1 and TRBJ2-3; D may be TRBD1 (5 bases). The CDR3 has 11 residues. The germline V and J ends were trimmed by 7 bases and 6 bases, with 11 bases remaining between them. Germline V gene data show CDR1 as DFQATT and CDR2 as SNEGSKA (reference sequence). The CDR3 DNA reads TGCAGTGAAGCAAAGGGGGATACGCAGTATTTT. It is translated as CSEAKGDTQYF.

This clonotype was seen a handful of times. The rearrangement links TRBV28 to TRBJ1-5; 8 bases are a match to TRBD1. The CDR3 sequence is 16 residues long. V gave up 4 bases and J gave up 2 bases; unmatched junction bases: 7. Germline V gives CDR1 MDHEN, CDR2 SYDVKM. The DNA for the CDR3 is TGTGCCAGCAGTTCCAGGGGGCGCTGGCGCAATCAGCCCCAGCATTTT. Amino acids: CASSSRGRWRNQPQHF. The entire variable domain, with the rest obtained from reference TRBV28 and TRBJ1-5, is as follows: DVKVTQSSRYLVKRTGEKVFLECVQDMDHENMFWYRQDPGLGLRLIYFSYDVKMKEKGDIPEGYSVSREKKERFSLILESASTNQTSMYLCASSSRGRWRNQPQHFGDGTRLSIL.

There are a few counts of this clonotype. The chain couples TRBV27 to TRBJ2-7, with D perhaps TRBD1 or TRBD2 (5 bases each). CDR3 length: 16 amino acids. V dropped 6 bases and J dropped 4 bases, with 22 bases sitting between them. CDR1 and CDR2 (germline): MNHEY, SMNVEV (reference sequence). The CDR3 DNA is TGTGCCAGCAGCGGTACCTCCGGGACGGGCATGTACGAGCAGTACTTC. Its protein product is CASSGTSGTGMYEQYF.